The next 32 T cell receptor beta chains were all read from a single sample in a study of shared clonotypes between healthy human individuals. TCRdb keeps only in-frame clones here, not all; method: immunoSEQ multiplex PCR. Here the sample spans approximately 1,500,000 clones, approximately 96% being singletons. Sample: naive CD4+ T cells sorted from blood. Documented subset: CD45RA+ positively selected. The receptor set was obtained from a young man in good health.

The chain joins TRBV2 to TRBJ2-7; 7 positions agree with TRBD1. The ends lost 6 bases at V and 0 bases at J; junction bases unmatched: 5. Germline CDR1 is SNHLY and CDR2 is FYNNEI. The CDR3 length is 14 residues. CDR3 sequence (DNA): TGTGCCAGCAGCAGACAGGGTTTCTCCTACGAGCAGTACTTC. This sequence encodes CASSRQGFSYEQYF.

V is TRBV28 and J is TRBJ2-4; TRBD2 matches at 9 bases. Germline CDR1 MDHEN, CDR2 SYDVKM. The junction had 8 bases not matched to a gene; V was cut back by 8 bases and J by 6 bases. CDR3 length: 14 amino acids. The CDR3 protein is CASGTSGYLNIQYF. CDR3 bases: TGTGCCAGCGGCACTAGCGGGTACCTAAACATTCAGTACTTC.

The V gene is TRBV29-1, the J gene TRBJ2-1; D unclear. V lost 6 bases, J lost 6 bases, and 12 bases lay in between. Germline V gene sequence: CDR1 SQVTM, CDR2 ANQGSEA. The CDR3 extends over 12 amino acids. CDR3 residues: CSVETKVNEQFF. The CDR3 coding sequence is TGCAGCGTAGAAACAAAGGTCAATGAGCAGTTCTTC.

The chain has TRBV2 and TRBJ2-1; 7 bases line up with TRBD2. This CDR3 is built from 16 residues. Germline V CDR1 and CDR2: SNHLY, FYNNEI. V lost 5 bases, J lost 0 bases, and 7 bases stayed unmatched. CDR3 protein: CASSPGRDSSYNEQFF. DNA for the CDR3: TGTGCCAGCAGTCCGGGGAGGGACTCCTCCTACAATGAGCAGTTCTTC.

The chain couples TRBV11-2 to TRBJ2-3; no clear D. The CDR3 contains 13 residues. The V gene's germline CDR1 is SGHAT and CDR2 FQNNGV. The V end was cut by 7 bases, the J end by 4 bases, with 12 bases between. The CDR3 protein is CASTLIRADTQYF. The CDR3 nucleotides are TGTGCCAGCACCCTGATTAGGGCAGATACGCAGTATTTT.

In regard to this clone: Other DNA sequences in the sample encode the same CDR3. The chain joins TRBV19 to TRBJ2-7; 7 bases map to TRBD1. The CDR3 is 13 amino acids. Germline loops: CDR1 LNHDA, CDR2 SQIVND (reference sequence). V gave up 4 bases and J gave up 4 bases; unmatched junction bases: 4. Written as DNA, the CDR3 is TGTGCCAGTAGTACGACAGGGTCGTACGAGCAGTACTTC. This codes for CASSTTGSYEQYF.

V gene TRBV6-1 combines with J gene TRBJ2-2; D remains ambiguous. The CDR3 has 15 amino acids. Trimming removed 8 bases at V and 4 bases at J, with 17 bases between. Germline CDR1 reads MNHNS; CDR2 reads SASEGT. CDR3: CASGMLNMATGELFF. The CDR3 DNA follows: TGTGCCAGCGGAATGCTTAATATGGCCACCGGGGAGCTGTTTTTT.

This rearrangement joins TRBV10-2 to TRBJ2-3; D unclear. CDR1 WSHSY and CDR2 SAAADI come from the germline V gene. With 6 bases removed from V and 1 base from J, the gap between germline ends came to 14 bases. This CDR3 spans 15 amino acids. The CDR3 protein is CASRVHFVGTDTQYF. DNA of the CDR3: TGCGCCAGCAGGGTACATTTCGTCGGCACAGATACGCAGTATTTT.

The chain carries TRBV7-9 and TRBJ1-3, with 10 bases identical to TRBD1. V shed 4 bases and J 0 bases; nucleotides not matched to a gene: 12. The germline V gene has CDR1 SEHNR and CDR2 FQNEAQ (reference sequence). The CDR3 runs 19 residues. The CDR3 region is CASSSIADRGALSGNTIYF. The CDR3 DNA reads as TGTGCCAGCAGCTCAATTGCGGACAGGGGGGCTCTCTCTGGAAACACCATATATTTT.

The V call is TRBV2, the J call TRBJ2-1; 7 bases map to TRBD1. J was trimmed by 4 bases and V by 4 bases; bases with no gene match: 1. The CDR3 totals 13 residues. Germline CDR1 is SNHLY and CDR2 is FYNNEI. CDR3 DNA sequence: TGTGCCAGCAGTGTACAGGGGTACAATGAGCAGTTCTTC. Encoded protein: CASSVQGYNEQFF.

This chain connects TRBV4-3 to TRBJ2-1, with TRBD2 identical over 8 bases. The junction had 20 bases not matched to a gene; V was cut back by 6 bases and J by 4 bases. Germline lookup yields CDR1 LGHNA and CDR2 YSLEER. This CDR3 region has 19 residues. CDR3 bases: TGCGCCAGCAGTAGGGATTCCATAGGAAGCGGGAGAGGTTACAATGAGCAGTTCTTC. Translated: CASSRDSIGSGRGYNEQFF.

V gene TRBV4-3 combines with J gene TRBJ1-3; 7 bases map to TRBD1. CDR3 size: 16 residues. The V and J ends lost 4 bases and 4 bases, in that order; junction bases with no gene match: 10. Germline CDR1 reads LGHNA; CDR2 reads YSLEER. This chain's CDR3 is CASSPLGRGSGNTIYF. As DNA, the CDR3 is TGCGCCAGCAGCCCCCTGGGCAGGGGGTCAGGAAACACCATATATTTT.

J is TRBJ2-3 and V is TRBV27; no reliable D call. Trimming left V 7 bases short and J 5 bases short, with 16 bases between. CDR1 is MNHEY and CDR2 is SMNVEV in the germline V gene (reference sequence). The CDR3 is 14 amino acids. CDR3 DNA: TGTGCCAGCACCAGAAAAGGGTCGGGAGATACGCAGTATTTT. It is translated as CASTRKGSGDTQYF.

The chain has TRBV18 and TRBJ2-5; 9 bases are a match to TRBD2. V trimming: 1 base; J trimming: 0 bases; junction bases outside the gene matches: 6. The CDR3 has 17 residues. Germline loops: CDR1 KGHSH, CDR2 LQKENI. This chain's CDR3 is CASSPLFSGSHQETQYF. Here the CDR3 DNA reads TGTGCCAGCTCACCACTATTTAGCGGGAGTCACCAAGAGACCCAGTACTTC.

V usage is TRBV5-5 and J usage is TRBJ2-3; possibly TRBD1 for D (5 bases). The germline CDR1 and CDR2 sequences are SGHKS and YYEKEE (reference sequence). Trimming stripped 0 bases from V and 8 bases from J, with 22 bases between. This CDR3 is 17 amino acids long. CDR3 in DNA: TGTGCCAGCAGCTTGGGACAGCCCCCCTCCACAGTCGGTACGCAGTATTTT. It encodes CASSLGQPPSTVGTQYF.

This clone was detected only once. This chain connects TRBV28 to TRBJ2-1; perhaps TRBD1 as D (6 bases). Trimming removed 4 bases from V and 10 bases from J, with 11 bases in between. The CDR3 covers 12 residues. The V gene's germline CDR1 is MDHEN and CDR2 SYDVKM. The CDR3 here is CASSSTGTEQFF. CDR3 nucleotides: TGTGCCAGCAGTTCCACCGGGACAGAGCAGTTCTTC. The full variable domain, rest sourced from reference TRBV28 and TRBJ2-1, is DVKVTQSSRYLVKRTGEKVFLECVQDMDHENMFWYRQDPGLGLRLIYFSYDVKMKEKGDIPEGYSVSREKKERFSLILESASTNQTSMYLCASSSTGTEQFFGPGTRLTVL.

The chain combines TRBV2 with TRBJ1-1, with D unresolved. Trimming stripped 1 base from V and 0 bases from J, with 9 bases between. This CDR3 is built from 15 residues. The V gene's germline CDR1 is SNHLY and CDR2 FYNNEI. The chain's CDR3 is CASSEGLGMNTEAFF. The DNA for the CDR3 is TGTGCCAGCAGTGAAGGGTTGGGGATGAACACTGAAGCTTTCTTT.

The rearrangement uses TRBV19 and TRBJ1-2; D perhaps matches TRBD1 (5 bases). CDR3 length equals 15 residues. Germline CDR1 LNHDA, CDR2 SQIVND (reference sequence). V lost 7 bases and J lost 5, with 20 bases in between. The CDR3: CASTGSRERGYGYTF. CDR3 bases: TGTGCCAGTACGGGCTCACGAGAGAGGGGATATGGCTACACCTTC. Complete variable domain (other parts from reference TRBV19 and TRBJ1-2): DGGITQSPKYLFRKEGQNVTLSCEQNLNHDAMYWYRQDPGQGLRLIYYSQIVNDFQKGDIAEGYSVSREKKESFPLTVTSAQKNPTAFYLCASTGSRERGYGYTFGSGTRLTVV.

This chain links TRBV28 with TRBJ1-1, with a tentative D call TRBD1 (6 bases). Trimming left V 4 bases short and J 9 bases short, with 12 bases between. Germline V gives CDR1 MDHEN, CDR2 SYDVKM. The CDR3 covers 12 residues. This CDR3 reads CASSSRTAKAFF. The CDR3 DNA reads as TGTGCCAGCAGTTCCCGGACAGCAAAAGCTTTCTTT. Together with reference TRBV28 and TRBJ1-1, the CDR3 gives the full variable domain: DVKVTQSSRYLVKRTGEKVFLECVQDMDHENMFWYRQDPGLGLRLIYFSYDVKMKEKGDIPEGYSVSREKKERFSLILESASTNQTSMYLCASSSRTAKAFFGQGTRLTVV.

V is TRBV18 and J is TRBJ2-3, with D possibly TRBD2 on 5 matching bases. CDR3 length: 16 residues. Trimming took off 6 bases at V and 6 bases at J, with 22 bases between the two ends. The V gene's germline CDR1 is KGHSH and CDR2 LQKENI. CDR3 residues: CASSKRLPNRNDTQYF. CDR3 DNA: TGTGCCAGCTCCAAGAGACTACCTAACAGAAATGATACGCAGTATTTT.

The chain carries TRBV19 and TRBJ2-5; the match to TRBD2 covers 7 bases. CDR1 and CDR2 from the germline V gene are LNHDA and SQIVND (reference sequence). This CDR3 is built from 14 residues. After removal of 4 bases from V and 12 bases from J, the junction contained 14 bases not matched to a gene. The CDR3 nucleotides are TGTGCCAGTAGTACCCGGGACCAGCGGGGTTATAAGTACTTC. Encoded protein: CASSTRDQRGYKYF.

V is TRBV7-2 and J is TRBJ2-1; TRBD1 matches 7 bases. The CDR3 runs to 15 residues. Germline lookup yields CDR1 SGHTA and CDR2 FQGNSA. The V segment lost 5 bases and the J segment 9 bases; nucleotides outside the gene matches: 13. In nucleotides, the CDR3 is TGTGCCAGCAGCCCCCGACAGGGCGCCCGGGGTGAGCAGTTCTTC. This sequence encodes CASSPRQGARGEQFF. The variable domain in full, with the rest retrieved from reference TRBV7-2 and TRBJ2-1, is GAGVSQSPSNKVTEKGKDVELRCDPISGHTALYWYRQSLGQGLEFLIYFQGNSAPDKSGLPSDRFSAERTGGSVSTLTIQRTQQEDSAVYLCASSPRQGARGEQFFGPGTRLTVL.

Only one count was recorded for this clone. The chain links TRBV5-6 to TRBJ2-7; D unresolved. Trimming cost V 5 bases and J 0 bases, with 15 bases left between them. The germline gives CDR1 SGHDT, CDR2 YYEEEE. The CDR3 is made up of 15 amino acids. The DNA of the CDR3 is TGTGCCAGCAGGCGCCTCGACCGATCCTCCTACGAGCAGTACTTC. It is translated as CASRRLDRSSYEQYF.

This sequence joins TRBV27 and TRBJ1-2; TRBD1 aligns across 7 bases. Germline V gives CDR1 MNHEY, CDR2 SMNVEV (reference sequence). This CDR3 region has 14 residues. Trimming removed 5 bases from V and 3 bases from J; junction bases left unmatched: 6. CDR3 coding DNA: TGTGCCAGCAGTCCTAGCGGGACAGACTATGGCTACACCTTC. Amino acids: CASSPSGTDYGYTF.

This clone occurred once. The V and J genes are TRBV19 and TRBJ2-6; 9 bases map to TRBD1. There are 18 residues in the CDR3. Germline CDR1 and CDR2: LNHDA and SQIVND (reference sequence). V trimming: 6 bases; J trimming: 3 bases; junction bases outside the gene matches: 12. The DNA for the CDR3 is TGTGCCAGTAGGAGAGGTGGGACAGGGTTCCTTGGGGCCAACGTCCTGACTTTC. This sequence encodes CASRRGGTGFLGANVLTF. The complete variable domain, with remaining parts taken from reference TRBV19 and TRBJ2-6, reads DGGITQSPKYLFRKEGQNVTLSCEQNLNHDAMYWYRQDPGQGLRLIYYSQIVNDFQKGDIAEGYSVSREKKESFPLTVTSAQKNPTAFYLCASRRGGTGFLGANVLTFGAGSRLTVL.

V gene TRBV29-1 combines with J gene TRBJ2-1; unclear D gene. Germline values: CDR1 SQVTM, CDR2 ANQGSEA. This CDR3 is 15 amino acids long. Trimming pared 8 bases from V and 1 base from J, leaving 18 bases between. DNA for the CDR3: TGCAGCCCCCAGAGAGCCAAGAGTTCCTACAATGAGCAGTTCTTC. Translating it yields CSPQRAKSSYNEQFF.

The V call is TRBV6-1, the J call TRBJ1-3, with 8 bases that match TRBD1. V lost 7 bases and J lost 2; bases outside the gene matches: 1. The CDR3 has 13 residues. In germline, CDR1 is MNHNS, CDR2 SASEGT. This CDR3 reads CASIRGPGNTIYF. DNA of the CDR3: TGTGCCAGCATCAGGGGGCCTGGAAACACCATATATTTT.

The chain links TRBV19 to TRBJ2-6; perhaps TRBD1 as D (6 bases). V lost 6 bases and J 0 bases, leaving 21 bases between the germline ends. The CDR3 has 19 residues. Germline lookup yields CDR1 LNHDA and CDR2 SQIVND (reference sequence). CDR3 in DNA: TGTGCCAGTAGATCGAGGGCGCAGGGGACCAGCTCTGGGGCCAACGTCCTGACTTTC. It yields the protein CASRSRAQGTSSGANVLTF.

This chain's CDR3 is CASSPVGTGYEQYF. CDR3 in DNA: TGTGCCAGCTCACCCGTGGGGACAGGCTACGAGCAGTACTTC. J is TRBJ2-7 and V is TRBV18, with 8 bases aligning to TRBD1. V gave up 3 bases and J gave up 3 bases; unmatched junction bases: 4. The CDR3 has 14 amino acids. CDR1 KGHSH and CDR2 LQKENI come from the germline V gene.

The V gene is TRBV10-1, the J gene TRBJ2-1; D is uncertain. CDR1 is WNHNN, CDR2 SYGVQD, per germline (reference sequence). The CDR3 is 12 residues long. Deletions cut 2 bases from V and 5 bases from J, with 4 bases between. As DNA, the CDR3 is TGCGCCAGCAGTGAGCGCAACAATGAGCAGTTCTTC. Residues: CASSERNNEQFF.

The DNA for the CDR3 is TGTGCCAGCAGCTTAGCGGGAGGTAGCACAGATACGCAGTATTTT. Its protein product is CASSLAGGSTDTQYF. V is TRBV11-3 and J is TRBJ2-3; 7 positions match TRBD2. V lost 1 base to trimming and J lost 0 bases; unmatched junction nucleotides: 1. CDR1 and CDR2 from the germline V gene are SGHNT and YENEEA. The CDR3 is 15 amino acids.

V and J are TRBV4-3 and TRBJ2-3, with TRBD2 as a possible D gene (6 bases). V was clipped by 0 bases and J by 5 bases, with 9 bases between them. Germline-derived CDR1 and CDR2 are LGHNA and YSLEER. CDR3 length: 14 amino acids. The CDR3 nucleotides read TGCGCCAGCAGCCAAGACCAGGGAGGAGATACGCAGTATTTT. It codes for CASSQDQGGDTQYF.